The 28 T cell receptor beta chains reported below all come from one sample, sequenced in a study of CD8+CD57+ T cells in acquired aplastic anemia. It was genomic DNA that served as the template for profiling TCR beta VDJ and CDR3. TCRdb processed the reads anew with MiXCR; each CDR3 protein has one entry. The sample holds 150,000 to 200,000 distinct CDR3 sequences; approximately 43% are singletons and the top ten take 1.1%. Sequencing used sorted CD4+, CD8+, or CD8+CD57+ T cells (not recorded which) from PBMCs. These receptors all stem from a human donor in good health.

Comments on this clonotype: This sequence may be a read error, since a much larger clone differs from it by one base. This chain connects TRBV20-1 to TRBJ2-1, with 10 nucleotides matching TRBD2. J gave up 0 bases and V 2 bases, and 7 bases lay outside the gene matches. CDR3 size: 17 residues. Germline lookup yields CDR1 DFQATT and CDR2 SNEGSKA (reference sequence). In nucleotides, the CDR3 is TGCAGTGCTAGACTAGCGGGAGTTTTTAGCTCCTACAATGAGCAGTTCTTC. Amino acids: CSARLAGVFSSYNEQFF.

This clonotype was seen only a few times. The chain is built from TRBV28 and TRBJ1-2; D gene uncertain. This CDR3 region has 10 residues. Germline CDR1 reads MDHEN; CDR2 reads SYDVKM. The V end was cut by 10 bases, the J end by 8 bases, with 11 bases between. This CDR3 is CATASIGYTF. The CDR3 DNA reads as TGTGCCACCGCATCAATCGGCTACACCTTC.

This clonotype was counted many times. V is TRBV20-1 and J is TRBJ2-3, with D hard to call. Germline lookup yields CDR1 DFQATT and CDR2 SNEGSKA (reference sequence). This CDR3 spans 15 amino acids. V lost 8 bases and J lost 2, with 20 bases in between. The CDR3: CSTRRVEKSTDTQYF. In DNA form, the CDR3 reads TGCAGTACCAGAAGGGTGGAGAAATCCACAGATACGCAGTATTTT.

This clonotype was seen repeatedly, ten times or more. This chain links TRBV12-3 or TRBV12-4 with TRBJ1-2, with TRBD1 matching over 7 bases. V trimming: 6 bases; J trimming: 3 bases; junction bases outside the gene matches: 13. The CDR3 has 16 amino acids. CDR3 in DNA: TGTGCCAGCAGCTATGACAGGGCCTGGCGGGACTATGGCTACACCTTC. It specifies CASSYDRAWRDYGYTF.

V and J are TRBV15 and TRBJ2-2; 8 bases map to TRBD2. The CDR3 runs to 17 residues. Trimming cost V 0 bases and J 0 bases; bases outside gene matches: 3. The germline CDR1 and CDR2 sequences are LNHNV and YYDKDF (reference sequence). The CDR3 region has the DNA TGTGCCACCAGCAGAGATAGCGGGGCGACGAACACCGGGGAGCTGTTTTTT. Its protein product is CATSRDSGATNTGELFF.

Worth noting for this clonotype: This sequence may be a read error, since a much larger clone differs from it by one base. The DNA for the CDR3 is TGTGCCAGCAGTTACCCCGGGGGTGGGGAGACCCAGTACTTC. It yields the protein CASSYPGGGETQYF. The rearrangement joins TRBV6-5 to TRBJ2-5; the D gene is possibly TRBD2 (6 bases). The germline CDR1 and CDR2 sequences are MNHEY and SVGAGI. The CDR3 totals 14 residues. V was trimmed by 2 bases and J by 5 bases, leaving 12 bases between them.

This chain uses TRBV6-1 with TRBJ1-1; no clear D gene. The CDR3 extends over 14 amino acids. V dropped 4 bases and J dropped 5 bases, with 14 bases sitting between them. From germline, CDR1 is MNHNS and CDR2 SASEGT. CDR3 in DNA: TGTGCCAGCAGTGCACACCTCCAAAGTACTGAAGCTTTCTTT. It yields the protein CASSAHLQSTEAFF.

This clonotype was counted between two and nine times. In DNA, the CDR3 is TGTGCCAGTAGTATCTTGGGCAGGGAAGAGACCCAGTACTTC. It encodes CASSILGREETQYF. The chain couples TRBV19 to TRBJ2-5; tentative D call: TRBD1 (5 bases). V was clipped by 3 bases and J by 3 bases, with 11 bases between them. CDR3 size: 14 residues. Germline V gene lookup returns CDR1 LNHDA and CDR2 SQIVND (reference sequence).

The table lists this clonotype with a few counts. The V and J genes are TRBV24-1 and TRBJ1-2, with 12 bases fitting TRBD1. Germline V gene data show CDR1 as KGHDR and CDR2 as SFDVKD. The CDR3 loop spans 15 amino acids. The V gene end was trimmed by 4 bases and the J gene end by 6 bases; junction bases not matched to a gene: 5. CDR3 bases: TGTGCCACCAGTGAAGGGACAGGGGGCGTTGATGGCTACACCTTC. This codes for CATSEGTGGVDGYTF.

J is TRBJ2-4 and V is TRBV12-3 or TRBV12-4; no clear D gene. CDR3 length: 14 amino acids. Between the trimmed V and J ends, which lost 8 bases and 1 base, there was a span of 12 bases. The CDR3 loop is CASRPSRAKNIQYF. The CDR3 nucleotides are TGTGCCAGCCGCCCAAGCAGGGCCAAAAACATTCAGTACTTC.

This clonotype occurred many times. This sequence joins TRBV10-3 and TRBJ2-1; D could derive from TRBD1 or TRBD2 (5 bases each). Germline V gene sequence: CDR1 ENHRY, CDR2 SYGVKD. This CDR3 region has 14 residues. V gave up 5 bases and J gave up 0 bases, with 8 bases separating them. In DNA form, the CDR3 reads TGTGCCATCAGTCCGGGACCCTCCTACAATGAGCAGTTCTTC. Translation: CAISPGPSYNEQFF.

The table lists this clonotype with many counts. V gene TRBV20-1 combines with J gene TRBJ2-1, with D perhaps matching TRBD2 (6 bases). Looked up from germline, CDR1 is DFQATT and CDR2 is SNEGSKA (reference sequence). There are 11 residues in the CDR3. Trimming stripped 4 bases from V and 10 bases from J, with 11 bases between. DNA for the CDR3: TGCAGTGCTACCGGGCGGGACGAGCAGTTCTTC. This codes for CSATGRDEQFF.

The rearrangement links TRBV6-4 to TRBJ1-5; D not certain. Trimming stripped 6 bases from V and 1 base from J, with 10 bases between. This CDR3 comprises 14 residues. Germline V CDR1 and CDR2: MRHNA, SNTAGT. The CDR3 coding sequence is TGTGCCAGCAGCCTACACATAAGCAATCAGCCCCAGCATTTT. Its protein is CASSLHISNQPQHF.

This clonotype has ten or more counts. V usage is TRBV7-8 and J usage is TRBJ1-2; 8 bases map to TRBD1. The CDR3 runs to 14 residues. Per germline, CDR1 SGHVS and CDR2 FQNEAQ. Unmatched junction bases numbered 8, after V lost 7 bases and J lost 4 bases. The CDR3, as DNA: TGTGCCAGCAACACAGGGGGTCGTGGCTATGGCTACACCTTC. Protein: CASNTGGRGYGYTF.

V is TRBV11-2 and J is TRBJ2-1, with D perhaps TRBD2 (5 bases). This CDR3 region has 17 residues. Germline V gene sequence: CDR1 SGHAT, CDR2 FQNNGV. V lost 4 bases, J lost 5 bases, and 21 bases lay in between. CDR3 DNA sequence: TGTGCCAGCAGCTCTGAACCTTACCTAGCCCGAAACAATGAGCAGTTCTTC. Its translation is CASSSEPYLARNNEQFF.

The CDR3 sequence: CASRHRIGQTNSYEQYF. In DNA form, the CDR3 reads TGTGCCAGCAGGCACCGAATCGGACAGACGAATTCCTACGAGCAGTACTTC. The V gene is TRBV28, the J gene TRBJ2-7, with D tentatively TRBD1 (6 bases). The CDR3 has 17 amino acids. Germline CDR1 and CDR2: MDHEN and SYDVKM. With 6 bases removed from V and 1 base from J, the gap between germline ends came to 22 bases.

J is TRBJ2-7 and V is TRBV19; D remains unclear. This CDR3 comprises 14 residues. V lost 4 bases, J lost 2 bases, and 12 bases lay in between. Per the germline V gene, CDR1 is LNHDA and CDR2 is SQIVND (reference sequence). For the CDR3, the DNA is TGTGCCAGTAGTACTCTGGTCGGTCCCTACGAGCAGTACTTC. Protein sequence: CASSTLVGPYEQYF.

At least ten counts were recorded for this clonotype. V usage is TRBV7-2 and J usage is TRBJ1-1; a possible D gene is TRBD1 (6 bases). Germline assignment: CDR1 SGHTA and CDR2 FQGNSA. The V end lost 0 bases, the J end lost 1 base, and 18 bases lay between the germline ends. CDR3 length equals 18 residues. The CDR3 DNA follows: TGTGCCAGCAGCTTAGCCACGGTAGGGAGGGGGTCGAACACTGAAGCTTTCTTT. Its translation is CASSLATVGRGSNTEAFF. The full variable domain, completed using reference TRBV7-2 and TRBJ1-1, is GAGVSQSPSNKVTEKGKDVELRCDPISGHTALYWYRQSLGQGLEFLIYFQGNSAPDKSGLPSDRFSAERTGGSVSTLTIQRTQQEDSAVYLCASSLATVGRGSNTEAFFGQGTRLTVV.

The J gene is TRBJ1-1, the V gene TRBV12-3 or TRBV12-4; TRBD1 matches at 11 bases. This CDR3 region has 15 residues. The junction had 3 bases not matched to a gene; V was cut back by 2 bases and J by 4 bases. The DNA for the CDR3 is TGTGCCAGCAGTTTATTAGGGACAGGGGGCACTGAAGCTTTCTTT. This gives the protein CASSLLGTGGTEAFF.

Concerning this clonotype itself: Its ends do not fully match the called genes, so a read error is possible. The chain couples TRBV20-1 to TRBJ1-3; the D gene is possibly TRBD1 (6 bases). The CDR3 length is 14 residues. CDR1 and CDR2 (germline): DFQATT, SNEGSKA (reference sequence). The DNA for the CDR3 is TGCAGTGCGCGACAGGCTGGGACTGGAAGCACCATATATTTT. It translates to CSARQAGTGSTIYF.

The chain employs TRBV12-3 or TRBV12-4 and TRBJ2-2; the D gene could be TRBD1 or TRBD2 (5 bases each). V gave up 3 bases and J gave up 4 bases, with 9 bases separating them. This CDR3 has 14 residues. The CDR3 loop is CASSFGGITGELFF. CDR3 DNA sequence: TGTGCCAGCAGTTTTGGGGGTATCACCGGGGAGCTGTTTTTT.

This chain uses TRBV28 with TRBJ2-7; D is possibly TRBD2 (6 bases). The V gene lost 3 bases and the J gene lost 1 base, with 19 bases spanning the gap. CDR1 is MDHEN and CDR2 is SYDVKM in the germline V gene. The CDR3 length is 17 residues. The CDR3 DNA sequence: TGTGCCAGCAGTTTTTTAATAGGCCGGGGGTCGTCCTACGAGCAGTACTTC. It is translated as CASSFLIGRGSSYEQYF.

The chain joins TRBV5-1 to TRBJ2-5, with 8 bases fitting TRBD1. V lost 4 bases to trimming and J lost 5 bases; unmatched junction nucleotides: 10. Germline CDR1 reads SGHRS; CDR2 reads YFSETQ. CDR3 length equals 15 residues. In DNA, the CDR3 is TGCGCCAGCAGCCGTGGGACAGGCCCAAGGGAGACCCAGTACTTC. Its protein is CASSRGTGPRETQYF. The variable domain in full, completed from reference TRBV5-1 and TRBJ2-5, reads KAGVTQTPRYLIKTRGQQVTLSCSPISGHRSVSWYQQTPGQGLQFLFEYFSETQRNKGNFPGRFSGRQFSNSRSEMNVSTLELGDSALYLCASSRGTGPRETQYFGPGTRLLVL.

Written as DNA, the CDR3 is TGTGCCTGGAGTGTACGAGGGAGGGCGTACTTC. Amino acid sequence: CAWSVRGRAYF. The chain links TRBV30 to TRBJ2-7; 7 positions match TRBD2. V lost 0 bases and J lost 12; bases outside the gene matches: 5. The germline V gene encodes CDR1 GTSNPN and CDR2 SVGIG (reference sequence). The CDR3 totals 11 residues.

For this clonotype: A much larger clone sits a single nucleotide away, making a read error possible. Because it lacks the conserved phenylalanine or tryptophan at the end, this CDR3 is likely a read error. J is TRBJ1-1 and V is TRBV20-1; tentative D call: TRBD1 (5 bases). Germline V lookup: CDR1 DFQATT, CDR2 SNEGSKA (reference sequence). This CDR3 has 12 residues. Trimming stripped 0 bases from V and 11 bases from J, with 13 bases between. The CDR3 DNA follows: TGCAGTGCTAGAGATGAGGGCAAGGGGGCTTTCTCT. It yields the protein CSARDEGKGAFS.

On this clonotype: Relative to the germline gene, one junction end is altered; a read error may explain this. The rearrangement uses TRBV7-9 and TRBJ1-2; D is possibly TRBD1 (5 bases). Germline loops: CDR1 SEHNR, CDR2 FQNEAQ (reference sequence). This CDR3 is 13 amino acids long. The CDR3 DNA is TGTGCCAGCGGGGACGGAACTAACTATTGCTACACCTTC. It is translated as CASGDGTNYCYTF.

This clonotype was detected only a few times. The CDR3 DNA is TGTGCCAGCAGTTTATCGGGGGGCCAAGAGACCCAGTACTTC. It codes for CASSLSGGQETQYF. The V gene is TRBV12-3 or TRBV12-4, the J gene TRBJ2-5; 7 bases map to TRBD2. Trimming at V came to 2 bases and at J to 1 base, leaving 1 base not matched to a gene. The CDR3 loop spans 14 amino acids.

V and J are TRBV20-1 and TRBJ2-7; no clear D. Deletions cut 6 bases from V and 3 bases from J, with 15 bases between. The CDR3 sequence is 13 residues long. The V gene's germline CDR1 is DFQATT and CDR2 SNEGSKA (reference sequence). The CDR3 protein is CSARSGQIYEQYF. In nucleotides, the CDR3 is TGCAGTGCCCGGAGTGGGCAGATCTACGAGCAGTACTTC.